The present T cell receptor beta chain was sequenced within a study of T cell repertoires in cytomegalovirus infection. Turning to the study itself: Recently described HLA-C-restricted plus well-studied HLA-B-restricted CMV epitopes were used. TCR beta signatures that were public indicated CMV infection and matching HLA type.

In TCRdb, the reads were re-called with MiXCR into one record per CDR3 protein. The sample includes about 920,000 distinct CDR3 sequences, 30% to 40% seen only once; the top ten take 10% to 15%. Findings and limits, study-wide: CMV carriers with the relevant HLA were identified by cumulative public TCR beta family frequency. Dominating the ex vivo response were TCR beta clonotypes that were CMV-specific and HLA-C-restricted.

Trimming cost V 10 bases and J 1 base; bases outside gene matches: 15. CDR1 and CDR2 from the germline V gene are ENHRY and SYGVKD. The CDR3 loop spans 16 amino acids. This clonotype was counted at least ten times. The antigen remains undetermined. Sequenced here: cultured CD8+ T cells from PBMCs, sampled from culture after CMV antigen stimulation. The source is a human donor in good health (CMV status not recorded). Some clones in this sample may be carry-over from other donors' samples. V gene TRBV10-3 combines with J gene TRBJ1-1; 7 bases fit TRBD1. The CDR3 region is CARKPDREPPNTEAFF. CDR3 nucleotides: TGTGCCAGAAAACCCGACAGGGAGCCACCGAACACTGAAGCTTTCTTT.